The source of this T cell receptor beta chain is a study of CD8 T cells in ankylosing spondylitis. The V and J ends lost 6 bases and 2 bases respectively, with 14 bases between them. Germline V gene data show CDR1 as KGHSH and CDR2 as LQKENI. The CDR3 extends over 15 amino acids. Each TCR beta library was made by quantitative 5'-RACE that incorporated molecular barcodes. TCRdb called the 5' RACE reads again in MiXCR, with one record for every CDR3 protein. The sample includes 150,000 to 200,000 distinct CDR3 sequences, 10% to 15% seen only once; the top ten take approximately 10%. Study-wide results and limits: A number of the motif variants had already been described in reactive arthritis synovial fluid and blood. Disease-linked clones reportedly showed significant enrichment in matched ankylosing spondylitis synovial fluid.

This clonotype was picked up many times. The antigen is unknown. V gene TRBV18 combines with J gene TRBJ1-5; D is unclear. The receptor was isolated from a female donor with ankylosing spondylitis or in good health (not recorded which). The specimen was blood, either unsorted or a sorted T cell fraction (not recorded which). Here the CDR3 DNA reads TGTGCCAGCTCCCGCGAACCGGGTGGCAATCAGCCCCAGCATTTT. Encoded protein: CASSREPGGNQPQHF. Looking up the rest from reference TRBV18 and TRBJ1-5 gives the full variable domain: NAGVMQNPRHLVRRRGQEARLRCSPMKGHSHVYWYRQLPEEGLKFMVYLQKENIIDESGMPKERFSAEFPKEGPSILRIQQVVRGDSAAYFCASSREPGGNQPQHFGDGTRLSIL.